Listed below are T cell receptor beta chains from one sample, sequenced in a study of Graves' ophthalmopathy and Graves' hyperthyroidism. TCRdb analysed the multiplex PCR reads with MiXCR anew, one entry per CDR3 protein. Of roughly 300,000 distinct CDR3 sequences listed, 17% were seen once; the top ten hold around 12%. Material for sequencing was peripheral blood. These receptors all come from an adult man with Graves' ophthalmopathy. Both conserved end residues are part of each CDR3. Fields, in order: CDR3 protein, CDR3 DNA, V gene, J gene, clone size, D gene. D genes are given only for firm matches. Clone size appears in some rows only: once, few, many, or a class for an expanded clone.

cdr3_aa: CASSRGNTEAFF
cdr3_nt: TGTGCCAGCAGTCGGGGGAACACTGAAGCTTTCTTT
v_call: TRBV6-5
j_call: TRBJ1-1
clone_size: many
d_call: -

cdr3_aa: CSADPSSGYSSGQYF
cdr3_nt: TGCAGTGCTGACCCCTCCAGCGGGTACTCCTCGGGGCAGTACTTC
v_call: TRBV20-1
j_call: TRBJ2-7
clone_size: many
d_call: -

cdr3_aa: CSASTGTGVTEAFF
cdr3_nt: TGCAGTGCTAGTACCGGGACAGGGGTAACTGAAGCTTTCTTT
v_call: TRBV20-1
j_call: TRBJ1-1
clone_size: many
d_call: TRBD1

cdr3_aa: CASSFWDTDYEQYF
cdr3_nt: TGTGCCAGCAGCTTCTGGGACACCGACTACGAGCAGTACTTC
v_call: TRBV7-2
j_call: TRBJ2-7
clone_size: many
d_call: -

cdr3_aa: CATSRESTNTEAFF
cdr3_nt: TGTGCCACCAGCAGAGAATCCACCAACACTGAAGCTTTCTTT
v_call: TRBV15
j_call: TRBJ1-1
clone_size: many
d_call: -

cdr3_aa: CASRGDSLNTEAFF
cdr3_nt: TGTGCCAGCAGGGGGGACAGCCTGAACACTGAAGCTTTCTTT
v_call: TRBV6-2/TRBV6-3
j_call: TRBJ1-1
clone_size: many
d_call: TRBD1

cdr3_aa: CASIRDPLAGYGYTF
cdr3_nt: TGTGCCAGCATCCGGGACCCCCTGGCGGGCTATGGCTACACCTTC
v_call: TRBV7-2
j_call: TRBJ1-2
clone_size: many
d_call: -

cdr3_aa: CASSKTGRRQETQYF
cdr3_nt: TGTGCCAGCAGCAAGACCGGGAGACGCCAAGAGACCCAGTACTTC
v_call: TRBV7-8
j_call: TRBJ2-5
clone_size: -
d_call: -

cdr3_aa: CASSLSDQAYSNQPQHF
cdr3_nt: TGTGCCAGCAGCTTATCGGACCAAGCTTATAGCAATCAGCCCCAGCATTTT
v_call: TRBV7-8
j_call: TRBJ1-5
clone_size: many
d_call: -

cdr3_aa: CATSRDGTRGYEQYF
cdr3_nt: TGTGCCACCAGCAGAGATGGGACTAGAGGCTACGAGCAGTACTTC
v_call: TRBV15
j_call: TRBJ2-7
clone_size: -
d_call: TRBD2

cdr3_aa: CASSGAGGPYEQYF
cdr3_nt: TGTGCCAGCAGCGGAGCGGGAGGCCCCTACGAGCAGTACTTC
v_call: TRBV7-8
j_call: TRBJ2-7
clone_size: -
d_call: TRBD2

cdr3_aa: CASSPSSGPSQPQHF
cdr3_nt: TGTGCCAGCAGCCCTTCTTCGGGACCAAGCCAGCCCCAGCATTTT
v_call: TRBV6-1
j_call: TRBJ1-5
clone_size: many
d_call: -

cdr3_aa: CASRTGTASSYEQYF
cdr3_nt: TGCGCCAGCAGAACAGGGACAGCGAGTTCCTACGAGCAGTACTTC
v_call: TRBV5-1
j_call: TRBJ2-7
clone_size: many
d_call: TRBD1

cdr3_aa: CASRLGPHTEAFF
cdr3_nt: TGTGCCAGCAGACTCGGGCCCCACACTGAAGCTTTCTTT
v_call: TRBV27
j_call: TRBJ1-1
clone_size: many
d_call: -

cdr3_aa: CASTDRGSNQPQHF
cdr3_nt: TGTGCCAGCACCGACAGGGGGAGCAATCAGCCCCAGCATTTT
v_call: TRBV6-1
j_call: TRBJ1-5
clone_size: many
d_call: TRBD1

cdr3_aa: CASSLVARENQPQHF
cdr3_nt: TGTGCCAGCAGCTTGGTTGCCAGGGAAAATCAGCCCCAGCATTTT
v_call: TRBV5-8
j_call: TRBJ1-5
clone_size: many
d_call: -

cdr3_aa: CASRDRVYSPLHF
cdr3_nt: TGTGCCAGCAGGGACAGGGTGTATTCACCCCTCCACTTT
v_call: TRBV11-2
j_call: TRBJ1-6
clone_size: many
d_call: TRBD1

cdr3_aa: CASSRDRGAFF
cdr3_nt: TGTGCCAGCAGCCGGGACAGGGGAGCTTTCTTT
v_call: TRBV7-9
j_call: TRBJ1-1
clone_size: many
d_call: TRBD1

cdr3_aa: CASSEQGIYGYTF
cdr3_nt: TGTGCCAGCAGCGAACAGGGTATCTATGGCTACACCTTC
v_call: TRBV28
j_call: TRBJ1-2
clone_size: -
d_call: -

cdr3_aa: CASSYSRLGTEAFF
cdr3_nt: TGTGCCAGCAGTTACTCGAGACTTGGCACTGAAGCTTTCTTT
v_call: TRBV6-5
j_call: TRBJ1-1
clone_size: many
d_call: -

cdr3_aa: CASSLLENYGYTF
cdr3_nt: TGCGCCAGCAGCTTGTTGGAAAACTATGGCTACACCTTC
v_call: TRBV5-1
j_call: TRBJ1-2
clone_size: many
d_call: -

cdr3_aa: CASSERSGQGFYEQYF
cdr3_nt: TGTGCCAGCAGTGAAAGGTCGGGACAGGGGTTTTACGAGCAGTACTTC
v_call: TRBV6-1
j_call: TRBJ2-7
clone_size: many
d_call: TRBD1

cdr3_aa: CASRGRGRGDNQPQHF
cdr3_nt: TGTGCCAGCAGGGGGCGGGGCAGGGGTGACAATCAGCCCCAGCATTTT
v_call: TRBV12-3/TRBV12-4
j_call: TRBJ1-5
clone_size: many
d_call: -

cdr3_aa: CASSEVQYEQYF
cdr3_nt: TGTGCCAGCAGTGAAGTTCAATACGAGCAGTACTTC
v_call: TRBV6-1
j_call: TRBJ2-7
clone_size: many
d_call: -

cdr3_aa: CASSEPAGGGPVRVETQYF
cdr3_nt: TGTGCCAGCAGTGAACCGGCGGGGGGAGGGCCCGTTCGTGTGGAGACCCAGTACTTC
v_call: TRBV2
j_call: TRBJ2-5
clone_size: many
d_call: TRBD2

cdr3_aa: CASSALGFGTAYEQYF
cdr3_nt: TGTGCCAGCAGTGCCCTAGGGTTCGGCACGGCTTACGAGCAGTACTTC
v_call: TRBV6-1
j_call: TRBJ2-7
clone_size: many
d_call: -

cdr3_aa: CASSFVRDSLEDIQYF
cdr3_nt: TGTGCCAGCAGCTTCGTCAGGGACAGTCTGGAGGACATTCAGTACTTC
v_call: TRBV7-9
j_call: TRBJ2-4
clone_size: -
d_call: TRBD1

cdr3_aa: CSASRENTGSEGYTF
cdr3_nt: TGCAGTGCTAGTCGGGAAAATACAGGGTCGGAGGGCTACACCTTC
v_call: TRBV20-1
j_call: TRBJ1-2
clone_size: many
d_call: -

cdr3_aa: CASSSARLAREQETQYF
cdr3_nt: TGTGCCAGCAGCTCCGCTCGGCTAGCGAGGGAACAAGAGACCCAGTACTTC
v_call: TRBV11-2
j_call: TRBJ2-5
clone_size: many
d_call: -

cdr3_aa: CASSLAGIGGIQYF
cdr3_nt: TGCGCCAGCAGCTTGGCTGGCATCGGGGGCATTCAGTACTTC
v_call: TRBV5-1
j_call: TRBJ2-4
clone_size: many
d_call: -

cdr3_aa: CASSPSTEDEQYF
cdr3_nt: TGTGCCAGCTCACCGTCCACCGAGGACGAGCAGTACTTC
v_call: TRBV18
j_call: TRBJ2-7
clone_size: -
d_call: -

cdr3_aa: CASSAPPGGRIDGYTF
cdr3_nt: TGTGCCAGCAGCGCACCTCCAGGAGGCAGGATTGACGGCTACACCTTC
v_call: TRBV9
j_call: TRBJ1-2
clone_size: many
d_call: -

cdr3_aa: CASSLTVYEQYF
cdr3_nt: TGTGCCAGCAGCTTAACCGTCTACGAGCAGTACTTC
v_call: TRBV11-2
j_call: TRBJ2-7
clone_size: many
d_call: -

cdr3_aa: CASEGGLGAKNIQYF
cdr3_nt: TGTGCCAGCGAAGGGGGGCTCGGGGCCAAAAACATTCAGTACTTC
v_call: TRBV6-1
j_call: TRBJ2-4
clone_size: many
d_call: -

cdr3_aa: CASSYGTSGRNEQYF
cdr3_nt: TGTGCCAGCAGTTACGGGACTAGCGGGAGAAACGAGCAGTACTTC
v_call: TRBV6-5
j_call: TRBJ2-7
clone_size: many
d_call: TRBD2

cdr3_aa: CASSVTIGNQPQHF
cdr3_nt: TGTGCCAGCAGTGTTACCATTGGGAATCAGCCCCAGCATTTT
v_call: TRBV2
j_call: TRBJ1-5
clone_size: many
d_call: -

cdr3_aa: CASSMDGIKYYGYTF
cdr3_nt: TGTGCCAGTAGTATGGACGGGATCAAGTACTATGGCTACACCTTC
v_call: TRBV19
j_call: TRBJ1-2
clone_size: many
d_call: -

cdr3_aa: CSAIDKPPYEQYF
cdr3_nt: TGCAGTGCTATCGATAAGCCCCCCTACGAGCAGTACTTC
v_call: TRBV20-1
j_call: TRBJ2-7
clone_size: many
d_call: -

cdr3_aa: CATGTGHLSNQPQHF
cdr3_nt: TGTGCCACCGGGACAGGGCATTTAAGCAATCAGCCCCAGCATTTT
v_call: TRBV24-1
j_call: TRBJ1-5
clone_size: many
d_call: TRBD1

cdr3_aa: CASSLGTAMNTEAFF
cdr3_nt: TGTGCCAGCAGCCTCGGGACGGCGATGAACACTGAAGCTTTCTTT
v_call: TRBV12-3/TRBV12-4
j_call: TRBJ1-1
clone_size: -
d_call: -

cdr3_aa: CASSSGGTEAFF
cdr3_nt: TGCGCCAGCAGTTCAGGTGGGACTGAAGCTTTCTTT
v_call: TRBV10-2
j_call: TRBJ1-1
clone_size: many
d_call: -

cdr3_aa: CASSLDRSRETQYF
cdr3_nt: TGTGCCAGCAGCTTAGACAGGTCTAGGGAGACCCAGTACTTC
v_call: TRBV7-2
j_call: TRBJ2-5
clone_size: many
d_call: -